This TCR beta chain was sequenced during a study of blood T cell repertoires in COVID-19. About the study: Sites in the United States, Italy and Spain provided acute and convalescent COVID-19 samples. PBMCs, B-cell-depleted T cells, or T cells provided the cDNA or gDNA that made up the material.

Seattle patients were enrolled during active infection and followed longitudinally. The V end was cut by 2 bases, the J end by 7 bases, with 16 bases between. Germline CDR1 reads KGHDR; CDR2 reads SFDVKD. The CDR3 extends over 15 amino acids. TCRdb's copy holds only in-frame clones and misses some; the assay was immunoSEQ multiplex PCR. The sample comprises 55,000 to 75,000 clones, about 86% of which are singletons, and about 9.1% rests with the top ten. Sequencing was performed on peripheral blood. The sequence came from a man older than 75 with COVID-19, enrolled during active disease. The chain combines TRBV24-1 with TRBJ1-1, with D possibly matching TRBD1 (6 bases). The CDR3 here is CATSDSSGGAGEAFF. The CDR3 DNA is TGTGCCACCAGTGATTCGTCTGGGGGCGCGGGTGAAGCTTTCTTT.